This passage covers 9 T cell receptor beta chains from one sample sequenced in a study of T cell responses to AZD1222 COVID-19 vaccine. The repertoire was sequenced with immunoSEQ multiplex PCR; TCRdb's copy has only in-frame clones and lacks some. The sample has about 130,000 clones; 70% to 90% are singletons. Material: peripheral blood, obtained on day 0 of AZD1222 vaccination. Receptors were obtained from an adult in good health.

The CDR3 bases are TGTGCTAGTGGTTTGGAGACCGGGCCCCAGCATTTT. This codes for CASGLETGPQHF. The V gene is TRBV12-5, the J gene TRBJ1-5; D unresolved. Germline V lookup: CDR1 LGHNT, CDR2 FRNRAP. The V and J ends lost 1 base and 9 bases respectively, with 7 bases between them. CDR3 length: 12 amino acids.

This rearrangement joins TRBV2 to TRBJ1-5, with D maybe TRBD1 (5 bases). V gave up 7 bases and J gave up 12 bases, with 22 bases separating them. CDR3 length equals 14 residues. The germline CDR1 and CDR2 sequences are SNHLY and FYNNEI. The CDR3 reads CASTPRARGWVQHF. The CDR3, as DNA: TGTGCCAGCACCCCCAGGGCTAGAGGTTGGGTCCAGCATTTT. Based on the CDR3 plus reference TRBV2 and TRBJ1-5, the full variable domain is EPEVTQTPSHQVTQMGQEVILRCVPISNHLYFYWYRQILGQKVEFLVSFYNNEISEKSEIFDDQFSVERPDGSNFTLKIRSTKLEDSAMYFCASTPRARGWVQHFGDGTRLSIL.

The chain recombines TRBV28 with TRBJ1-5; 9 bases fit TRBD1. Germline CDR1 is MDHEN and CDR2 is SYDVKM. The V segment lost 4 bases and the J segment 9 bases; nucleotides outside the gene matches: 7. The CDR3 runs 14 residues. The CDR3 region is CASSSDRGEWPQHF. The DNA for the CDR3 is TGTGCCAGCAGTTCGGACAGGGGAGAATGGCCCCAGCATTTT. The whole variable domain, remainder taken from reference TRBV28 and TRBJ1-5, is DVKVTQSSRYLVKRTGEKVFLECVQDMDHENMFWYRQDPGLGLRLIYFSYDVKMKEKGDIPEGYSVSREKKERFSLILESASTNQTSMYLCASSSDRGEWPQHFGDGTRLSIL.

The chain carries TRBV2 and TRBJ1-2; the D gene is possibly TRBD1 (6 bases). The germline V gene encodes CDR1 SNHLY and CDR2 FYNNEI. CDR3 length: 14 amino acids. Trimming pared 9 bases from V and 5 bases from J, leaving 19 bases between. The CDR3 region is CARGGAPLKYGYTF. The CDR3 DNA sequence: TGTGCCAGAGGGGGGGCACCGTTAAAATATGGCTACACCTTC.

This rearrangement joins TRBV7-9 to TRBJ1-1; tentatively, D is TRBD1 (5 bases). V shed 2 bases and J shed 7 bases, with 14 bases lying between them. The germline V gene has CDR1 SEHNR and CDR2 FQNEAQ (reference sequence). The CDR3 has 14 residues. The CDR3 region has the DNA TGTGCCAGCAGCTTAATCGGGGGAGGAAGTGAAGCTTTCTTT. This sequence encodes CASSLIGGGSEAFF.

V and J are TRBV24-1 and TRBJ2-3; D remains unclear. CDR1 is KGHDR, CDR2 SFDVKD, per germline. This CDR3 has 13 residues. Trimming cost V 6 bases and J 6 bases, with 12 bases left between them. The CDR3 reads CATSNAARDTQYF. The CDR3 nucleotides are TGTGCCACCAGTAACGCAGCGCGGGATACGCAGTATTTT.

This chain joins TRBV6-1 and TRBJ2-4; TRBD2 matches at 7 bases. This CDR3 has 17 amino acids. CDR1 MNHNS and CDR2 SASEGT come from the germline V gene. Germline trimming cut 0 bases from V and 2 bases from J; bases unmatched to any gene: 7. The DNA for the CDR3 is TGTGCCAGCAGTGAAGCGCTACGGGGGGTGTCCAAAAACATTCAGTACTTC. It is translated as CASSEALRGVSKNIQYF.

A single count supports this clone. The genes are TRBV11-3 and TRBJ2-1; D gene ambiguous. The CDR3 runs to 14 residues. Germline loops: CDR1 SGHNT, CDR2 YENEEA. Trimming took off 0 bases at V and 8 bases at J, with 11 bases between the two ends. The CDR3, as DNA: TGTGCCAGCAGCTTAGACCGAGGCCCTCATGAGCAGTTCTTC. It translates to CASSLDRGPHEQFF.

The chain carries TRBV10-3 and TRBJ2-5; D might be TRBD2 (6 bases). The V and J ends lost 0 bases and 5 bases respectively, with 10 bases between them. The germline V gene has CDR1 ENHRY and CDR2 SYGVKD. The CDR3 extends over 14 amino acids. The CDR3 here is CAISESPSGETQYF. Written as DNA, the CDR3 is TGTGCCATCAGTGAGTCCCCCAGCGGGGAGACCCAGTACTTC.